This T cell receptor (beta chain) was sequenced for a study of cytomegalovirus exposure and HLA in healthy donors. Measured with immunoSEQ multiplex PCR; TCRdb has only the in-frame clones, and not every one. Here the sample spans 300,000 to 400,000 clones, around 90% being singletons. The CDR3 runs 15 residues. The germline V gene has CDR1 SGHRS and CDR2 YFSETQ. The ends were cut back, 2 bases at V and 3 bases at J, with 14 bases in the middle. The J gene is TRBJ1-1, the V gene TRBV5-1, with D possibly matching TRBD1 (5 bases). The material sequenced was PBMCs. This receptor was obtained from a man aged 30 to 45 in good health and CMV-seronegative. CDR3 protein: CASSFGHALDTEAFF. The CDR3 region has the DNA TGCGCCAGCAGCTTTGGACATGCCTTAGACACTGAAGCTTTCTTT.